Shown below are 9 T cell receptor beta chains from a single sample sequenced in a study of T cells in localized non-small cell lung cancer. This table comes from immunoSEQ multiplex PCR, and its TCRdb copy is limited to in-frame clones, with some not included. In the table there are about 33,000 clones, roughly 90% of which are singletons. The sample was peripheral blood, taken before any cancer treatment. The source is a man between 40 and 69 years old with stage I lung adenocarcinoma.

V and J are TRBV7-9 and TRBJ2-1, with 9 bases fitting TRBD2. After removal of 4 bases from V and 4 bases from J, the junction contained 5 bases not matched to a gene. Germline lookup yields CDR1 SEHNR and CDR2 FQNEAQ (reference sequence). The CDR3 extends over 15 amino acids. The CDR3 protein is CASSSLAGQYNEQFF. For the CDR3, the DNA is TGTGCCAGCAGCTCGCTAGCGGGACAATACAATGAGCAGTTCTTC. Complete variable domain (other parts from reference TRBV7-9 and TRBJ2-1): DTGVSQNPRHKITKRGQNVTFRCDPISEHNRLYWYRQTLGQGPEFLTYFQNEAQLEKSRLLSDRFSAERPKGSFSTLEIQRTEQGDSAMYLCASSSLAGQYNEQFFGPGTRLTVL.

The rearrangement links TRBV2 to TRBJ1-1; no reliable D call. The ends were cut back, 7 bases at V and 8 bases at J, with 20 bases in the middle. This CDR3 has 14 residues. The germline V gene encodes CDR1 SNHLY and CDR2 FYNNEI. As DNA, the CDR3 is TGTGCCAGCACCGGAAGTAGGAATATTAACGAAGCTTTCTTT. Amino acids: CASTGSRNINEAFF.

This sequence joins TRBV13 and TRBJ2-7, with D uncertain. The CDR3 length is 13 residues. V lost 5 bases and J 0 bases, leaving 8 bases between the germline ends. CDR1 and CDR2 from the germline V gene are PRHDT and FYEKMQ (reference sequence). The CDR3 DNA reads TGTGCCAGCAGCCTGGGAAGCTCCTACGAGCAGTACTTC. As protein: CASSLGSSYEQYF. Drawing the rest from reference TRBV13 and TRBJ2-7, the complete variable domain is AAGVIQSPRHLIKEKRETATLKCYPIPRHDTVYWYQQGPGQDPQFLISFYEKMQSDKGSIPDRFSAQQFSDYHSELNMSSLELGDSALYFCASSLGSSYEQYFGPGTRLTVT.

V is TRBV6-1 and J is TRBJ1-2; TRBD1 matches at 11 bases. V was clipped by 7 bases and J by 6 bases; unmatched bases: 7. The CDR3 contains 14 residues. Germline CDR1 is MNHNS and CDR2 is SASEGT. CDR3 sequence: CASTGTGGRNGYTF. Written as DNA, the CDR3 is TGTGCCAGCACCGGGACAGGGGGAAGGAATGGCTACACCTTC.

The chain is built from TRBV30 and TRBJ2-1, with D possibly called TRBD1 or TRBD2 (6 bases each). Trimming took 0 bases from V and 5 from J, leaving 11 bases between them. Germline-derived CDR1 and CDR2 are GTSNPN and SVGIG (reference sequence). The CDR3 is 14 amino acids. CDR3 coding DNA: TGTGCCTGGAGTGTAAGGGGGGCCCACAATGAGCAGTTCTTC. Translated, it gives CAWSVRGAHNEQFF.

The rearrangement uses TRBV7-6 and TRBJ2-1; 9 bases fit TRBD1. The CDR3 spans 16 residues. V shed 2 bases and J 2 bases; nucleotides not matched to a gene: 4. Germline V gene lookup returns CDR1 SGHVS and CDR2 FNYEAQ. The CDR3 loop is CASSLWDRDTYNEQFF. As DNA, the CDR3 is TGTGCCAGCAGCTTATGGGACAGGGATACCTACAATGAGCAGTTCTTC.

The rearrangement uses TRBV5-5 and TRBJ1-2; maybe TRBD1 (6 bases). The CDR3 consists of 12 residues. Deletions cut 2 bases from V and 7 bases from J, with 9 bases between. The V gene's germline CDR1 is SGHKS and CDR2 YYEKEE (reference sequence). The CDR3 here is CASSFGGPGYTF. The CDR3 bases are TGTGCCAGCAGCTTCGGGGGGCCTGGCTACACCTTC.

The chain has TRBV30 and TRBJ2-6; possibly TRBD1 or TRBD2 for D (5 bases each). Germline CDR1 and CDR2: GTSNPN and SVGIG (reference sequence). V was shortened by 8 bases and J by 0 bases, with 11 bases between the two germline ends. CDR3 size: 14 residues. CDR3 residues: CAGGVNSGANVLTF. The CDR3 DNA is TGTGCCGGGGGTGTTAACTCTGGGGCCAACGTCCTGACTTTC.

This chain links TRBV30 with TRBJ1-1, with TRBD1 identical over 9 bases. The CDR3 is 14 amino acids. The V gene end was trimmed by 0 bases and the J gene end by 6 bases; junction bases not matched to a gene: 5. Germline lookup yields CDR1 GTSNPN and CDR2 SVGIG (reference sequence). As DNA, the CDR3 is TGTGCCTGGAGTGTTCTGACAGGGGGATCTGAAGCTTTCTTT. Its protein is CAWSVLTGGSEAFF.